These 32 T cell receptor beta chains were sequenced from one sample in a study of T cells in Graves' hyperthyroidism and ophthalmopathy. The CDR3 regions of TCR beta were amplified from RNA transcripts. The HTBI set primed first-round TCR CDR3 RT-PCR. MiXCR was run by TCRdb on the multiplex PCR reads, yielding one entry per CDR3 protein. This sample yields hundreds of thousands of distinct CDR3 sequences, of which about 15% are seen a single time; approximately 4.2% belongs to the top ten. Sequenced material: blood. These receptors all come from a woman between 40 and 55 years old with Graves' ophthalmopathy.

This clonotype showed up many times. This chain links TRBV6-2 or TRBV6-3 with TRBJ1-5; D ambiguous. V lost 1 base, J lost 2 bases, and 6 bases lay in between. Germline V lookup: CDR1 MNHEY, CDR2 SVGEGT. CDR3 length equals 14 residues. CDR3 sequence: CASSYWEGNQPQHF. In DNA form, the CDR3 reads TGTGCCAGCAGTTACTGGGAGGGCAATCAGCCCCAGCATTTT.

The chain's CDR3 is CASSLSDRGRDGYTF. The DNA of the CDR3 is TGTGCCAGCAGCTTATCTGACAGGGGGCGGGATGGCTACACCTTC. The chain couples TRBV9 to TRBJ1-2; 10 bases line up with TRBD1. Germline CDR1 SGDLS, CDR2 YYNGEE. This CDR3 is built from 15 residues. The J segment lost 6 bases and the V segment lost 4 bases, leaving 9 bases of the junction unmatched.

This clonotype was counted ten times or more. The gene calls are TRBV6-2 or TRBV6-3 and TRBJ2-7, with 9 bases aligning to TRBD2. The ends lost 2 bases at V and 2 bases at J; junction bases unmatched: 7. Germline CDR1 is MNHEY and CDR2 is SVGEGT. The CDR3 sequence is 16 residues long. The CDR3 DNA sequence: TGTGCCAGCAGTTACGGATTAGCGGGAGCCGCCTACGAGCAGTACTTC. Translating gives CASSYGLAGAAYEQYF.

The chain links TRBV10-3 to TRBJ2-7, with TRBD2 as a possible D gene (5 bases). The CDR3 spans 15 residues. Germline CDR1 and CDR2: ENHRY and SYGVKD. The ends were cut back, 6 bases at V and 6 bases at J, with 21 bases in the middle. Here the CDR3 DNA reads TGTGCCATCAGCCTGACGGAGGCCCCATCCAGCGAGCAGTACTTC. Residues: CAISLTEAPSSEQYF.

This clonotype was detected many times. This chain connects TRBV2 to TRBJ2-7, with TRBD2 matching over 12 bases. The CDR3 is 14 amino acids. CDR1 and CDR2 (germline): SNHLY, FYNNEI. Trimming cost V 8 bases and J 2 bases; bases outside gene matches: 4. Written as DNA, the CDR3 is TGTGCCAGCTCTCCTAGCGGGAGGGCCTACGAGCAGTACTTC. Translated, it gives CASSPSGRAYEQYF.

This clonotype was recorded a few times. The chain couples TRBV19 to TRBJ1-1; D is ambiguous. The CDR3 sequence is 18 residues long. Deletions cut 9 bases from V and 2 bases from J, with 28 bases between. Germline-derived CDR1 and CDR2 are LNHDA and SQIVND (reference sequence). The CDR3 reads CASSTLGLLQGPNTEAFF. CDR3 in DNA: TGTGCCAGCTCGACCCTAGGACTCCTGCAAGGGCCTAACACTGAAGCTTTCTTT.

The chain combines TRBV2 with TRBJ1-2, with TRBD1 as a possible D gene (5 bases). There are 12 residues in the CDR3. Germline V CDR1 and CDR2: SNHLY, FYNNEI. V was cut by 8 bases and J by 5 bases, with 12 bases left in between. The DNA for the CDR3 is TGTGCCAGCGGTGGGACTGGGTATGGCTACACCTTC. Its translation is CASGGTGYGYTF.

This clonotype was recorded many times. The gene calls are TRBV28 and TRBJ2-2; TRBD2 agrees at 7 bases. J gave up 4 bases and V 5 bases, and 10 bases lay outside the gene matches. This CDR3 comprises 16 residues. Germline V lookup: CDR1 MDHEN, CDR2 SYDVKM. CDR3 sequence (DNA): TGTGCCAGCAGTATGGGACTACCCACCGCCACCGGGGAGCTGTTTTTT. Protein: CASSMGLPTATGELFF.

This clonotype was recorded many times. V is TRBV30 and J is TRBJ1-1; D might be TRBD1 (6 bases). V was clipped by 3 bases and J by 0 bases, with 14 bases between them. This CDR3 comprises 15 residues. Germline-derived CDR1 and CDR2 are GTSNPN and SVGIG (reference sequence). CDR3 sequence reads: CAWRRGTGMNTEAFF. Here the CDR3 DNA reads TGTGCCTGGAGGAGGGGGACGGGAATGAACACTGAAGCTTTCTTT.

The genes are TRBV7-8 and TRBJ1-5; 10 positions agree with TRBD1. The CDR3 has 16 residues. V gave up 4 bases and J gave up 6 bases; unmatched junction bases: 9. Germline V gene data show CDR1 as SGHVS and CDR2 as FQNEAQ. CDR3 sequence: CASSSSDRGLFQPQHF. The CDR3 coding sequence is TGTGCCAGCAGCTCGTCTGACAGGGGGCTTTTTCAGCCCCAGCATTTT.

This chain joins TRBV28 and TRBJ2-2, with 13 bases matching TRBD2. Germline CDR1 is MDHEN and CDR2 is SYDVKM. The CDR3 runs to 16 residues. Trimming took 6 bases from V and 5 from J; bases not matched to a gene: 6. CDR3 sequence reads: CASRPKTSGRTGELFF. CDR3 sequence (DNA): TGTGCCAGCAGACCCAAGACTAGCGGGAGGACCGGGGAGCTGTTTTTT.

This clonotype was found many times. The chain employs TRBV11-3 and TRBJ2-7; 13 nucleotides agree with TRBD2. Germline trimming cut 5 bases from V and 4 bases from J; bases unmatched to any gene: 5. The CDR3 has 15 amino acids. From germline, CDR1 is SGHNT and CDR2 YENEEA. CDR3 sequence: CASSKLAGGPYEQYF. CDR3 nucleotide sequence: TGTGCCAGCAGCAAACTAGCGGGAGGGCCGTACGAGCAGTACTTC.

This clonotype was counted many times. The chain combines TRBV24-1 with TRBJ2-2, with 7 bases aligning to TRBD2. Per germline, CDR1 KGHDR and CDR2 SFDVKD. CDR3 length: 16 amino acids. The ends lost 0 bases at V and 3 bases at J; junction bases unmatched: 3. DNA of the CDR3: TGTGCCACCAGTGATTTGATCCGGGAGGACACCGGGGAGCTGTTTTTT. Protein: CATSDLIREDTGELFF.

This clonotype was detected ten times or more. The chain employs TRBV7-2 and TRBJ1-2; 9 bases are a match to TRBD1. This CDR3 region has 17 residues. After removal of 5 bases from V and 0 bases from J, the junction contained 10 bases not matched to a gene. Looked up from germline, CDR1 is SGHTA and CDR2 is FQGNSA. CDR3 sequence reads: CASSGSDRGKANYGYTF. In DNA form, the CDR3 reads TGTGCCAGCAGCGGATCGGACAGGGGCAAGGCTAACTATGGCTACACCTTC.

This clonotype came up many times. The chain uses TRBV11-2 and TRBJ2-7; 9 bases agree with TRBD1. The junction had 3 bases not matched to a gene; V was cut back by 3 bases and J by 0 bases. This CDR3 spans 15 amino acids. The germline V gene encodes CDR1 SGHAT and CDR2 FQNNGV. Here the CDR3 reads CASSLGTGFSYEQYF. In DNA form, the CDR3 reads TGTGCCAGCAGCTTGGGGACAGGGTTCTCCTACGAGCAGTACTTC. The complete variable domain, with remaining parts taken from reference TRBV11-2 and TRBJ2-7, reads EAGVAQSPRYKIIEKRQSVAFWCNPISGHATLYWYQQILGQGPKLLIQFQNNGVVDDSQLPKDRFSAERLKGVDSTLKIQPAKLEDSAVYLCASSLGTGFSYEQYFGPGTRLTVT.

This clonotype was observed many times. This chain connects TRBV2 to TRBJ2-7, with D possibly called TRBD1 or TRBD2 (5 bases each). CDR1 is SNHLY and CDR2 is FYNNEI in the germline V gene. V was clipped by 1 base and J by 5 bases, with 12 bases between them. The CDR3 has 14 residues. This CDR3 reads CASSEEGVGDEQYF. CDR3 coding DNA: TGTGCCAGCAGTGAAGAAGGGGTGGGGGACGAGCAGTACTTC.

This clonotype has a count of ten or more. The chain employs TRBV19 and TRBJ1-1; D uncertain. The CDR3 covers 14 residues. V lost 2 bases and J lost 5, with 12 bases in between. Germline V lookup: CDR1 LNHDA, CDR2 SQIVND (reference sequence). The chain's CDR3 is CASSIKVRSTEAFF. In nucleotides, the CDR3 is TGTGCCAGTAGTATAAAGGTTCGGAGTACTGAAGCTTTCTTT. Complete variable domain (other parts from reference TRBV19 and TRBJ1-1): DGGITQSPKYLFRKEGQNVTLSCEQNLNHDAMYWYRQDPGQGLRLIYYSQIVNDFQKGDIAEGYSVSREKKESFPLTVTSAQKNPTAFYLCASSIKVRSTEAFFGQGTRLTVV.

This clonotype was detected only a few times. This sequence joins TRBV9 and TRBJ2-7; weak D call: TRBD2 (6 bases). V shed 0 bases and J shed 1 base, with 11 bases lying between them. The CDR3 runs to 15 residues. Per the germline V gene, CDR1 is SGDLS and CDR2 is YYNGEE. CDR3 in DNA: TGTGCCAGCAGCGTAGATGGGACTGCGTCCTACGAGCAGTACTTC. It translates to CASSVDGTASYEQYF.

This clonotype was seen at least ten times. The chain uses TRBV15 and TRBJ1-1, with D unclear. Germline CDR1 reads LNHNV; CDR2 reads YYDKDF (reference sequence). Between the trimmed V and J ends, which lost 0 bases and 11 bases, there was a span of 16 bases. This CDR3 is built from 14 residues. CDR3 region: CATSREGFGGGAFF. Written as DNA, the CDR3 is TGTGCCACCAGCAGAGAAGGGTTTGGCGGAGGGGCTTTCTTT.

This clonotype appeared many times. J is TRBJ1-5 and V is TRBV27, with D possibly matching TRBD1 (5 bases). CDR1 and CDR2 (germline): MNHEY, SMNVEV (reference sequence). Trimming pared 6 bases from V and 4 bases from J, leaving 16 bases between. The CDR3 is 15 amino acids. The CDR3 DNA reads TGTGCCAGCAGGGCTGGGGCAGCTGGGAATCAGCCCCAGCATTTT. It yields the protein CASRAGAAGNQPQHF.

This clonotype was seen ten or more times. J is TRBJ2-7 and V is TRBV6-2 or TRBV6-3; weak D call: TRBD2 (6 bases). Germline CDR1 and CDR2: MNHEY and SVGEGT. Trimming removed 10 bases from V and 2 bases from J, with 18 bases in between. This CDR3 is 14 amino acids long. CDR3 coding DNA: TGTGCCACCGCCTCGGGCGGGAAACCCTACGAGCAGTACTTC. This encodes CATASGGKPYEQYF.

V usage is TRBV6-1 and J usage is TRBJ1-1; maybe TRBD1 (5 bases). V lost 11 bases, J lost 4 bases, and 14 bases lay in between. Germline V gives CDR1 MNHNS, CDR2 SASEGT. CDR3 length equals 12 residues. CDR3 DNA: TGTGCCGGGGCGGAGGGATTCACTGAAGCTTTCTTT. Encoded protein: CAGAEGFTEAFF.

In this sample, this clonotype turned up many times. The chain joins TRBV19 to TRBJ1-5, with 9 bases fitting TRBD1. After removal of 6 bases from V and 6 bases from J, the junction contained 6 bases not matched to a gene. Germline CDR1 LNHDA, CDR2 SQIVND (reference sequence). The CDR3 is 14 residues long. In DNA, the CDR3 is TGTGCCAGTAGGCGGGACAGGGACGGTCAGCCCCAGCATTTT. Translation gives CASRRDRDGQPQHF.

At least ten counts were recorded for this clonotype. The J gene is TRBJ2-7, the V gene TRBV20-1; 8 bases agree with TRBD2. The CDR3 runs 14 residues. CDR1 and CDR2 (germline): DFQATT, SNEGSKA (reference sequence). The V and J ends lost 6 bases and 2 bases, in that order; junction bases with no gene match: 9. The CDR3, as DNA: TGCAGTGCGATTCTAGCGGGTAGGACCTACGAGCAGTACTTC. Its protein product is CSAILAGRTYEQYF.

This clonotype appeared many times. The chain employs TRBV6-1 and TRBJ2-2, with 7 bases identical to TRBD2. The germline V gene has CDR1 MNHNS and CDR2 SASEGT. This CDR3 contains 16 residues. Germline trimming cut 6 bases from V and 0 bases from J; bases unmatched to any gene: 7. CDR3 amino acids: CASSLLANTNTGELFF. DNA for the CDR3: TGTGCCAGCAGCCTACTAGCGAACACGAACACCGGGGAGCTGTTTTTT.

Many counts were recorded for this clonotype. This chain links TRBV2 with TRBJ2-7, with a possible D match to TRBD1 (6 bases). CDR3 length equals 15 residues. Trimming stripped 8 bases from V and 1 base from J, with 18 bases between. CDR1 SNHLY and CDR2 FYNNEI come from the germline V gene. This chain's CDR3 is CASGTSGARSYEQYF. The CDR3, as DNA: TGTGCCAGCGGAACTTCAGGGGCCAGGTCCTACGAGCAGTACTTC.

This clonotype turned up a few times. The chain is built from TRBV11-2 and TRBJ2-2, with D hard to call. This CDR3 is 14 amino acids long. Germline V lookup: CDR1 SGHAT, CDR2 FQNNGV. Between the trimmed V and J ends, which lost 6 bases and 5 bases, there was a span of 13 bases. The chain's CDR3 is CASSFSAGTGELFF. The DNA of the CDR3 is TGTGCCAGCAGTTTTTCGGCTGGAACCGGGGAGCTGTTTTTT.

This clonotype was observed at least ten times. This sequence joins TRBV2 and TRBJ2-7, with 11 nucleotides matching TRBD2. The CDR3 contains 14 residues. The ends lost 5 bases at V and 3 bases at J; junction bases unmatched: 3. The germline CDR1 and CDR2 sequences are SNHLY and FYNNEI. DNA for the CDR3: TGTGCCAGCAGTCCGGGACTAGCGGTCTACGAGCAGTACTTC. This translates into CASSPGLAVYEQYF.

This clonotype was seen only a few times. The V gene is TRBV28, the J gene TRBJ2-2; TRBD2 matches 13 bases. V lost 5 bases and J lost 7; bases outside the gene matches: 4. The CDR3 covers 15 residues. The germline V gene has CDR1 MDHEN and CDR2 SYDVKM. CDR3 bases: TGTGCCAGCAGTCTAAGACTAGCGGGAGGCGGGGAGCTGTTTTTT. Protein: CASSLRLAGGGELFF.

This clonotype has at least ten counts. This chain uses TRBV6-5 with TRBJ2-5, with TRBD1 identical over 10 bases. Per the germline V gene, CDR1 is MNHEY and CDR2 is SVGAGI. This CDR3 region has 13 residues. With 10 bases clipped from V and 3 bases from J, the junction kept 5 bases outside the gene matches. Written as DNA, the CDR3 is TGTGCCATTGCCGGGACAGGGGAAGAGACCCAGTACTTC. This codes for CAIAGTGEETQYF.

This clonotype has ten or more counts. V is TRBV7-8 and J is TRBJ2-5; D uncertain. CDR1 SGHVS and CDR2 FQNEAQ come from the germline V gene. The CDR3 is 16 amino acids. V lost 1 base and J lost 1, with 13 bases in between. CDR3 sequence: CASSLVGFGAQETQYF. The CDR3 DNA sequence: TGTGCCAGCAGCTTAGTGGGGTTCGGCGCCCAAGAGACCCAGTACTTC.

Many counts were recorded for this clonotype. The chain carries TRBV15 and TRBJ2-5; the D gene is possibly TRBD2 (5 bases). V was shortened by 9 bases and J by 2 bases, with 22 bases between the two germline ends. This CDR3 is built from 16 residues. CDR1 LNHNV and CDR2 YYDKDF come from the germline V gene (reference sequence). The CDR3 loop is CATAADSGYQQETQYF. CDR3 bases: TGTGCCACAGCGGCAGATTCGGGGTACCAACAAGAGACCCAGTACTTC.